A single sample gave rise to the 4 T cell receptor beta chains below, sequenced in a study of a mutant IDH1 vaccine in newly diagnosed glioma. Assay used: immunoSEQ multiplex PCR; TCRdb lists only in-frame clones, some missing. Of about 62,000 clones listed, roughly four fifths are singletons. No cognate antigen is known for these TCRs. Time point of the sample: week 47, end of study. With topical imiquimod, each dose of the vaccine consisted of 300 ug of mutant IDH1 20-mer peptide. This sample comprised PBMCs, obtained from a glioma patient whose treatment included an IDH1 peptide vaccine. These receptors all come from a man aged 25-45 years with glioma.

V gene TRBV27 combines with J gene TRBJ1-4; the match to TRBD1 covers 8 bases. This CDR3 has 15 amino acids. The ends lost 9 bases at V and 5 bases at J; junction bases unmatched: 11. Germline-derived CDR1 and CDR2 are MNHEY and SMNVEV (reference sequence). The CDR3 spells CASSQGARKNEKLFF. CDR3 DNA sequence: TGTGCCAGTTCCCAGGGGGCGCGGAAGAATGAAAAACTGTTTTTT.

The gene calls are TRBV29-1 and TRBJ1-2; D unclear. The germline CDR1 and CDR2 sequences are SQVTM and ANQGSEA. The CDR3 covers 12 residues. Deletions cut 1 base from V and 4 bases from J, with 7 bases between. The chain's CDR3 is CSVEGTPYGYTF. The CDR3 coding sequence is TGCAGCGTTGAAGGCACTCCCTATGGCTACACCTTC.

The chain joins TRBV7-9 to TRBJ1-4; perhaps TRBD1 as D (5 bases). From germline, CDR1 is SEHNR and CDR2 FQNEAQ (reference sequence). The CDR3 sequence is 13 residues long. Trimming removed 8 bases from V and 7 bases from J, with 14 bases in between. The CDR3 here is CASLAGLSEKLFF. The CDR3 DNA is TGTGCCAGCCTGGCAGGGTTGAGTGAAAAACTGTTTTTT.

The J gene is TRBJ2-7, the V gene TRBV7-2; D gene unclear. The ends were cut back, 5 bases at V and 3 bases at J, with 11 bases in the middle. Germline V lookup: CDR1 SGHTA, CDR2 FQGNSA. The CDR3 covers 13 residues. The CDR3 protein is CASSHPGLYEQYF. The CDR3 region has the DNA TGTGCCAGCAGCCACCCCGGCCTCTACGAGCAGTACTTC. Supplemented by reference TRBV7-2 and TRBJ2-7, the full variable domain reads GAGVSQSPSNKVTEKGKDVELRCDPISGHTALYWYRQSLGQGLEFLIYFQGNSAPDKSGLPSDRFSAERTGGSVSTLTIQRTQQEDSAVYLCASSHPGLYEQYFGPGTRLTVT.